This TCR beta chain is from a study of CD8+ T cells in alopecia areata. Trimming shortened V by 5 bases and J by 1 base, and 8 bases separated the two germline ends. The germline gives CDR1 LNHDA, CDR2 SQIVND (reference sequence). The CDR3 totals 13 residues. RNA was isolated and reverse transcribed to cDNA, the sequencing template. Clones were read by immunoSEQ multiplex PCR, and TCRdb kept only the in-frame ones, dropping some. The profile covers approximately 61,000 clones, with almost 97% appearing a single time and roughly 25% taken by the ten largest. General study points: Resident alphabeta T cells of normal skin are also sequenced in scalp samples.

Remarks on this clone: What it binds is not known.

The chain links TRBV19 to TRBJ1-1; D not resolved. The receptor's source is a human donor with alopecia areata. Sample: CD8+ T cells sorted from blood, taken at week 0. The CDR3 loop reads CASSFGPNTEAFF. CDR3 in DNA: TGTGCCAGTAGTTTCGGACCGAACACTGAAGCTTTCTTT.